This T cell receptor (beta chain) was observed in a study of identical twins. Overall study findings and caveats: Where beta out-of-frame sequences were concerned, excess twin sharing was weaker. Some out-of-frame alpha sequences were shared by twins, and these showed excess low generation probability.

cDNA molecules carried unique molecular identifiers, and template switching added a universal primer site. TCRdb used MiXCR to reprocess the 5' RACE reads, holding one entry per CDR3 protein. The repertoire has some 590,000 distinct CDR3 sequences, 7.5% to 10% of them found once; the top ten carry roughly 3.2%. Germline V gene data show CDR1 as MNHEY and CDR2 as SVGAGI. The CDR3 is 13 residues long. V was pared by 3 bases and J by 7 bases, with 13 bases between. Every donor was a healthy Caucasian. This clonotype was observed a handful of times. Antigen unknown. Separately, the same data were catalogued under a study of yellow fever vaccine responses in identical twins.

The chain has TRBV6-5 and TRBJ2-7, with a possible D match to TRBD1 (6 bases). The specimen was PBMCs. The clonotype comes from a woman aged 18-29 years in good health. CDR3 nucleotides: TGTGCCAGCAGTTATACAAACAGGGCTGAGCAGTACTTC. Its protein is CASSYTNRAEQYF.